This T cell receptor beta chain was sequenced in a study of shared clonotypes between healthy human individuals (dated by TCRdb to the early 2020s). Background for the entire study: A few men and a couple of women, aged 18 to 49 years, made up the cohort. For each donor, CD4 naive and CD4 memory were each given three plates, CD8 naive was given two plates, and CD8 memory was given one plate. To estimate repertoire size and how much clonotypes are shared between individuals, the study performed deep sequencing of blood TCR repertoires from five healthy adults. To increase sequencing depth and limit assay-specific biases, different laboratories used diverse techniques to prepare libraries and sequence TCR repertoires. Leukapheresis yielded between about 0.9 and 9 billion PBMCs per donor. Study-wide findings and limitations: Pairwise subsampling indicated that sequencing depth was expected to affect the degree of clonotype sharing among donors. Clonotypes shared by all four sorted-subset donors showed higher generation probabilities than non-shared clonotypes. Even with the large sequencing depth, rarefaction of the sorted-subset datasets indicated that sequencing was incomplete. The small number of donors limited the genetic and exposure-history diversity represented. Sharing across several donors was observed for around 5% of naive CD4, over 3% of naive CD8, over 2% of memory CD4, and around 0.4% of memory CD8 clonotypes. Larger estimated clonotype richness was generally found for naive subsets than for memory subsets. Sampling was limited to blood, and TCR repertoires in tissue likely differ from TCR repertoires in blood.

Donors were healthy HIV-negative adults with no recently reported acute infections or vaccinations. Every donor was a Caucasian adult living in Nashville, Tennessee, USA. CD4+ T cells were enriched by magnetic negative selection, after which naive cells were positively selected on CD45RA and the negative fraction was taken as the memory subset. Blood was obtained by leukapheresis, after which PBMCs were separated by Ficoll-Histopaque density gradient centrifugation and cryopreserved in liquid nitrogen vapor phase. Analytical flow cytometry was used to check the purity and quantity of each magnetically sorted T cell population. Genomic DNA was isolated from every sorted fraction and measured by UV absorbance on a Nanodrop 2000c. TCR CDR3 regions were amplified from genomic DNA by multiplex PCR using the deep immunoSEQ assay. Extracted genomic DNA from each cell subset was spread evenly across all wells of several immunoSEQ 96-well plates, with each plate serving as a replicate. For sorted subsets, about 200 ng genomic DNA, equal to tens of thousands of T cell genomes, was loaded into each replicate PCR. The purified libraries were quantified using a Qubit 3.0 fluorometer, sized with a Bioanalyzer 2100, and then quantified again using the KAPA Library Quantification kit. Every immunoSEQ 96-well plate was sequenced on a separate single-read 150-cycle Illumina NextSeq 550 flow cell. Per the source publication's procedure: The immunoSEQ output contained only junctional sequences without quality scores, so filtering could not match that applied to full-length reads. Sequences were annotated with PyIR, a Python wrapper for IgBLAST v1.9, using IMGT germline references to assign V/J genes and CDR3. Any read was removed if the V/J assignment was weak (E-value above 1e-6), the CDR3 was missing, or the read contained stop codons, out-of-frame junctions, or ambiguous translated residues. V3J clonotypes were defined by identical inferred V gene, J gene, and CDR3 amino acid sequence. Percentage overlap between repertoires was calculated by dividing the number of shared unique clonotypes by the size of the smaller repertoire. RTK rarefaction, the Chao1 estimator, and Recon v2.1 estimates of unobserved clonotypes were used to assess repertoire richness. For all TCRbeta clonotypes obtained by the gDNA method from four donors, generation probabilities were computed with OLGA. TCRdb carries this immuneACCESS record with in-frame sequences only. Its versions omit some clonotypes, under half of them owing to an unresolved V gene in the studies checked, with the rest unexplained. Clone size and the V and J calls come from that table; the DNA yielded D and trimming. The sample table lists some 2 million clones, roughly 94% of them with a count of one. The ten largest account for roughly 0.13% of the sample.

From its cysteine to its phenylalanine, the CDR3 spans 13 amino acids. CDR3 DNA only is kept here, 39 bases in frame from base 1. V is cut by 2 bases and J by 8 bases, and the space between the germline ends is 10 bases. Via the germline V gene, CDR1 is MDHEN and CDR2 SYDVKM. With respect to this clone: Its antigen is currently not known. No quality values exist for individual bases; no much larger clone is one base distant.

Here the chain combines TRBV28 and TRBJ2-1; the D gene is not confidently resolved. Source material: naive CD4+ T cells sorted from blood. According to the study, the label for this sample's cell subset or site signals: CD45RA+ positively selected. The sequence was obtained from a man younger than 35 in good health. CDR3 sequence: CASSLMVAHEQFF. In nucleotide form, the sequence is TGTGCCAGCAGTTTAATGGTAGCCCATGAGCAGTTCTTC.